The rows below give T cell receptor beta chains drawn from one sample of a study of T cells after yellow fever vaccination. MiXCR was run by TCRdb on the 5' RACE reads, yielding one entry per CDR3 protein. The sample yields about 430,000 distinct CDR3 sequences, around a sixth seen once. The sequences come from PBMCs, collected before the yellow fever booster vaccination. These receptor sequences come from a man aged 18 to 35 who received the YFV17D yellow fever vaccine. Each CDR3 is given with its conserved first and last residue. The order of the fields is D gene, V gene, clone size, J gene, CDR3 protein, CDR3 DNA. D genes are given only for firm matches. Clone size is not always given. Where it is, it says once, few, many or a class for expanded clones.

>TRBD1|TRBV7-8|-|TRBJ2-7
CASSLEDRAGEQYF
TGTGCCAGCAGCTTAGAGGACAGGGCTGGCGAGCAGTACTTC
>-|TRBV4-2|once|TRBJ2-1
CASSQDFGGDEQFF
TGTGCCAGCAGCCAAGATTTTGGGGGCGATGAGCAGTTCTTC
>TRBD1|TRBV7-9|-|TRBJ2-3
CASQGQGTDTQYF
TGTGCCAGTCAGGGACAGGGCACAGATACGCAGTATTTT
>-|TRBV6-6|few|TRBJ1-4
CASSTPTGGNEKLFF
TGTGCCAGCAGTACCCCGACAGGTGGTAATGAAAAACTGTTTTTT
>TRBD2|TRBV20-1|-|TRBJ2-3
CSATYSTSGGSSYF
TGCAGTGCTACCTACTCGACTAGCGGGGGCTCATCGTATTTT
>-|TRBV6-2/TRBV6-3|few|TRBJ2-5
CASIPRRSSETQYF
TGTGCCAGCATCCCCAGACGGTCCTCGGAGACCCAGTACTTC
>-|TRBV15|few|TRBJ1-6
CATSLGVSPLHF
TGTGCCACCAGCCTTGGCGTCTCACCCCTCCACTTT
>-|TRBV4-2|few|TRBJ1-5
CASSHTQGGYSNQPQHF
TGTGCCAGCAGCCACACACAGGGTGGCTATAGCAATCAGCCCCAGCATTTT
>TRBD2|TRBV20-1|-|TRBJ2-1
CSARDAAGDYNEQFF
TGCAGTGCTAGAGATGCAGCGGGGGACTACAATGAGCAGTTCTTC
>TRBD1|TRBV4-1|-|TRBJ1-6
CASSLQGPNSPLHF
TGCGCCAGCAGCCTACAGGGGCCTAATTCACCCCTCCACTTT
>-|TRBV7-3|-|TRBJ2-7
CASSPDPQSSYEQYF
TGTGCCAGCAGTCCGGACCCTCAGAGCTCCTACGAGCAGTACTTC
>TRBD1|TRBV7-9|few|TRBJ2-1
CASSPQGVEFF
TGTGCCAGCAGCCCCCAGGGGGTTGAGTTCTTC
>TRBD2|TRBV4-3|many|TRBJ2-5
CASSQEVPVSNGGGETQYF
TGCGCCAGCAGCCAAGAGGTTCCGGTCTCCAACGGGGGGGGAGAGACCCAGTACTTC
>TRBD1|TRBV11-2|few|TRBJ1-1
CASSGEGAYTEAFF
TGTGCCAGCAGCGGCGAGGGGGCCTACACTGAAGCTTTCTTT
>TRBD1|TRBV28|few|TRBJ2-3
CASRPGGRIDTQYF
TGTGCCAGCAGGCCAGGGGGCAGGATAGATACGCAGTATTTT